This TCR beta chain was captured in a study of blood T cell repertoires in COVID-19. Overall study: COVID-19 samples, acute and convalescent, were from the United States, Italy and Spain. Sources were T cells, B-cell-depleted T cells, or PBMCs; the material itself was cDNA or gDNA.

TCRdb's copy holds only in-frame clones and misses some; the assay was immunoSEQ multiplex PCR. The sample lists about 170,000 clones, over 80% occurring once. V lost 4 bases and J 6 bases, leaving 25 bases between the germline ends. The CDR3 contains 17 residues. Germline CDR1 reads LGHDT; CDR2 reads YNNKEL (reference sequence). The clonotype originates from a woman in her 70s with acute or convalescent COVID-19. The genes are TRBV3-1 (or the pseudogene TRBV3-2) and TRBJ2-7, with D unclear. The sample comprised peripheral blood. The CDR3 bases are TGTGCCAGCAGCCGAAAAATAATCGGCCTTCCAGGATCCGAGCAGTACTTC. It yields the protein CASSRKIIGLPGSEQYF.